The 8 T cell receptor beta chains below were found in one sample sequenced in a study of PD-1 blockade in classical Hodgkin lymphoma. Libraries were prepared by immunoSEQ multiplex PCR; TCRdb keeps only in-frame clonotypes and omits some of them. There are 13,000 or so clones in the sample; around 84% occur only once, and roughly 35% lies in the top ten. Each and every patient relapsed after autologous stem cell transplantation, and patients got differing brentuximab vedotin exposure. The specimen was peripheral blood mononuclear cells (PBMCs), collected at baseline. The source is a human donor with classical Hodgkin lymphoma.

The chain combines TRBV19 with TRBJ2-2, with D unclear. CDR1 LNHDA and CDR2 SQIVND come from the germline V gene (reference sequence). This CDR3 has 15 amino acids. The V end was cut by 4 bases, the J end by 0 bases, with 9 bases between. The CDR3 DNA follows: TGTGCCAGTAGTAAAGGGTCAGCGAACACCGGGGAGCTGTTTTTT. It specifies CASSKGSANTGELFF.

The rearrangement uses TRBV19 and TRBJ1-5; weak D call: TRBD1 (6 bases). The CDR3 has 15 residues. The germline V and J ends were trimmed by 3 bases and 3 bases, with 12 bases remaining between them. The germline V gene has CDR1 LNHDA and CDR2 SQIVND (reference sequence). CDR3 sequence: CASSIYSGANQPQHF. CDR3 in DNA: TGTGCCAGTAGTATTTATTCAGGGGCCAATCAGCCCCAGCATTTT. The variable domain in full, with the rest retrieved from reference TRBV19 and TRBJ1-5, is DGGITQSPKYLFRKEGQNVTLSCEQNLNHDAMYWYRQDPGQGLRLIYYSQIVNDFQKGDIAEGYSVSREKKESFPLTVTSAQKNPTAFYLCASSIYSGANQPQHFGDGTRLSIL.

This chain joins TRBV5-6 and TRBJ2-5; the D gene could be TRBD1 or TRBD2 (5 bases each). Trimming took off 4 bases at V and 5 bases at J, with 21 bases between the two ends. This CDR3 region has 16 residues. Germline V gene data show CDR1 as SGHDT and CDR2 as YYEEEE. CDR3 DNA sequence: TGTGCCAGCAGCCCTACCCATGACTGGGACCGGGAGACCCAGTACTTC. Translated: CASSPTHDWDRETQYF.

The CDR3: CSVEGTADTQYF. CDR3 DNA: TGCAGCGTTGAGGGCACGGCGGATACGCAGTATTTT. This chain uses TRBV29-1 with TRBJ2-3; D remains unclear. This CDR3 has 12 residues. Germline V gives CDR1 SQVTM, CDR2 ANQGSEA. V was pared by 3 bases and J by 6 bases, with 10 bases between.

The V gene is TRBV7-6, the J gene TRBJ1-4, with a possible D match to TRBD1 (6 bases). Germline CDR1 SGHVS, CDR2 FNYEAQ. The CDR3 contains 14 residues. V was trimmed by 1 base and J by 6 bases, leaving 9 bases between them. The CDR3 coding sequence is TGTGCCAGCAGCTTAGTTTCAGGGGATGAAAAACTGTTTTTT. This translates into CASSLVSGDEKLFF.

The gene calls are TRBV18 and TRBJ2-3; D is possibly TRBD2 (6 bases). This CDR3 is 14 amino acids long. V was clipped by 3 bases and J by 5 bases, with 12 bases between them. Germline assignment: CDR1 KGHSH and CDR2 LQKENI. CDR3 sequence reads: CASSPGTWEDTQYF. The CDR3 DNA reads TGTGCCAGCTCACCCGGGACTTGGGAAGATACGCAGTATTTT.

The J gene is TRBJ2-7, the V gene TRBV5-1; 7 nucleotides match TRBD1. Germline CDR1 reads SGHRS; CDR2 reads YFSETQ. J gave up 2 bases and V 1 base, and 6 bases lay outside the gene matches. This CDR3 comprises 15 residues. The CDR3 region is CASSLIGTVAYEQYF. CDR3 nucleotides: TGCGCCAGCAGCTTGATTGGGACAGTTGCCTACGAGCAGTACTTC.

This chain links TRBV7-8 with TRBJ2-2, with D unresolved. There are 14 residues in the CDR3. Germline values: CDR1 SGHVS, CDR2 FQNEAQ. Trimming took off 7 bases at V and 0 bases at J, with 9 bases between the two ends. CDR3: CASTLGSNTGELFF. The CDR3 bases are TGTGCCAGCACCTTGGGATCGAACACCGGGGAGCTGTTTTTT.